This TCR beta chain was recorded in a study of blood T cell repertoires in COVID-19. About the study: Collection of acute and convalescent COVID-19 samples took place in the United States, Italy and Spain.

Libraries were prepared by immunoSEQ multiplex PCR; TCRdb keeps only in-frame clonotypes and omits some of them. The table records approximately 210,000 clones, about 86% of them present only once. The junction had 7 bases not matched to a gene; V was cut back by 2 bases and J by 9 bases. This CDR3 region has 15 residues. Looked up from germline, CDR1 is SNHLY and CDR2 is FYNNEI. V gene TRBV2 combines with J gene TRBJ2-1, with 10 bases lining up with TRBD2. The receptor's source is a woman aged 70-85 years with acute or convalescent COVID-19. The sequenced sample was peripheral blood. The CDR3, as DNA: TGTGCCAGCAGTGAATCTCTAGCGGGAGTGAGTGAGCAGTTCTTC. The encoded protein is CASSESLAGVSEQFF. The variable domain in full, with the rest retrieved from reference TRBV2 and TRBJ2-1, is EPEVTQTPSHQVTQMGQEVILRCVPISNHLYFYWYRQILGQKVEFLVSFYNNEISEKSEIFDDQFSVERPDGSNFTLKIRSTKLEDSAMYFCASSESLAGVSEQFFGPGTRLTVL.